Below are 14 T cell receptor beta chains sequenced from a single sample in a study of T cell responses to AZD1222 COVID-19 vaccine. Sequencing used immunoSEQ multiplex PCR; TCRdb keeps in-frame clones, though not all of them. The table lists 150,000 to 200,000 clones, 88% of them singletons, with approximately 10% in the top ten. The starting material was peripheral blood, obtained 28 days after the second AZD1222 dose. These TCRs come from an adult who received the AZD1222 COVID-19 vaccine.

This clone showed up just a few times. The CDR3 bases are TGTGCCAGTAGTACCCCGGGACAGCTGAACACCGGGGAGCTGTTTTTT. Its protein is CASSTPGQLNTGELFF. The gene calls are TRBV19 and TRBJ2-2, with 7 bases aligning to TRBD1. V was pared by 4 bases and J by 1 base, with 6 bases of the junction left unmatched. CDR1 is LNHDA, CDR2 SQIVND, per germline (reference sequence). The CDR3 totals 16 residues.

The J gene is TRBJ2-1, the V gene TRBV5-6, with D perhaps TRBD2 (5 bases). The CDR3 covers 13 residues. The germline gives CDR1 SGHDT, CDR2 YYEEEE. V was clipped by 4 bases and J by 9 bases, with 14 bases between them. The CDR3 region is CASSPTGYVEQFF. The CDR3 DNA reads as TGTGCCAGCAGCCCGACGGGGTATGTTGAGCAGTTCTTC.

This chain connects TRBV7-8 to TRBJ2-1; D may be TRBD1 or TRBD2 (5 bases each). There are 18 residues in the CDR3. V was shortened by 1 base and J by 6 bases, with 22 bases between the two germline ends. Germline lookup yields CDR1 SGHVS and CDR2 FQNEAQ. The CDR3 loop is CASSLGIIGTLGANEQFF. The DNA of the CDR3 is TGTGCCAGCAGCTTAGGAATAATCGGGACCCTAGGGGCCAATGAGCAGTTCTTC.

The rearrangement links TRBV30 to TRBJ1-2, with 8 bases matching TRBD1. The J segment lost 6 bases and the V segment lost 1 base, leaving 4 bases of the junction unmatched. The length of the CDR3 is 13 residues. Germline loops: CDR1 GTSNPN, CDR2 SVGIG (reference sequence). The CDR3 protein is CAWSDTGGDGYTF. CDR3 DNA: TGTGCCTGGAGTGATACAGGGGGGGATGGCTACACCTTC.

CDR3 amino acids: CASSFDQETQYF. CDR3 sequence (DNA): TGCGCCAGCAGCTTCGATCAAGAGACCCAGTACTTC. This sequence joins TRBV5-1 and TRBJ2-5, with unresolved D. Trimming stripped 2 bases from V and 2 bases from J, with 4 bases between. In germline, CDR1 is SGHRS, CDR2 YFSETQ. This CDR3 has 12 residues.

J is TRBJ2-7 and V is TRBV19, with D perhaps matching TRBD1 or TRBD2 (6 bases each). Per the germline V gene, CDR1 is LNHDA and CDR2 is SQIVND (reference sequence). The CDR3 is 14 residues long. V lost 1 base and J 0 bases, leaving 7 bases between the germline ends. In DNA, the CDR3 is TGTGCCAGTAGTATAGCGGGGGCCTCCTACGAGCAGTACTTC. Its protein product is CASSIAGASYEQYF.

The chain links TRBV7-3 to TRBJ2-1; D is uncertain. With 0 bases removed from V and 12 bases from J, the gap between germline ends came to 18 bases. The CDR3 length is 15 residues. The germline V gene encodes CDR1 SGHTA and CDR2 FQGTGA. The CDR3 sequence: CASSLTNAVSSRQFF. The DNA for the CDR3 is TGTGCCAGCAGCTTAACTAATGCCGTCTCCTCGCGGCAGTTCTTC.

The CDR3 is CASNTGGTYEQYF. The CDR3 DNA is TGTGCCAGCAACACAGGGGGGACCTACGAGCAGTACTTC. This sequence joins TRBV6-5 and TRBJ2-7, with 8 bases fitting TRBD1. V lost 7 bases to trimming and J lost 2 bases; unmatched junction nucleotides: 4. The CDR3 runs 13 residues. The V gene's germline CDR1 is MNHEY and CDR2 SVGAGI.

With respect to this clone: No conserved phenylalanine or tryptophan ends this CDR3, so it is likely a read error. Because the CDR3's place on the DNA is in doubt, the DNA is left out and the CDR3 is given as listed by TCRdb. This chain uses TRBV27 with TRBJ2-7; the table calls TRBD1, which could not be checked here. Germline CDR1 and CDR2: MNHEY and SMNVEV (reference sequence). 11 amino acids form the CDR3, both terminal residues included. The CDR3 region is CASSAPSHRYL.

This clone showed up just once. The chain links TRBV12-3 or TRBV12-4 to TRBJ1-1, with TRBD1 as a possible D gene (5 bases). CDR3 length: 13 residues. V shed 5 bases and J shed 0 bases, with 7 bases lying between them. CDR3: CASSPGLNTEAFF. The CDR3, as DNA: TGTGCCAGCAGTCCGGGGCTGAACACTGAAGCTTTCTTT.

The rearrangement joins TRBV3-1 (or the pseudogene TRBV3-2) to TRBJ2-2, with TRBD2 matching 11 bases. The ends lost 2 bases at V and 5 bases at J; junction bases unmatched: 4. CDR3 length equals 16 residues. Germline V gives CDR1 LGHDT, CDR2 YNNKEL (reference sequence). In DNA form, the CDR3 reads TGTGCCAGCAGCCAATCTAGCGGGGGGTTGACCGGGGAGCTGTTTTTT. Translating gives CASSQSSGGLTGELFF.

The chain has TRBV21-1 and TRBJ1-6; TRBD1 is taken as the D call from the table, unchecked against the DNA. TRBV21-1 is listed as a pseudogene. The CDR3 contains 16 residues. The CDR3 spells CASSKEGPEPNSPLHF. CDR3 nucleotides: TGTGCCAGCAGCAAAGAGGGGCCCGAGCCCAATTCACCCCTCCACTTT.

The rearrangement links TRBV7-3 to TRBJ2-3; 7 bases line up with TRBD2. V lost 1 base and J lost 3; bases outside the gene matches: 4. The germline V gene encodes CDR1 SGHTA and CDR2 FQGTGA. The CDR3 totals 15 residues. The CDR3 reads CASSLNPSGTDTQYF. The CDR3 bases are TGTGCCAGCAGCTTAAACCCTAGCGGTACAGATACGCAGTATTTT. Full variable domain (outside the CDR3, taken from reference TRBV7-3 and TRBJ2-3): GAGVSQTPSNKVTEKGKYVELRCDPISGHTALYWYRQSLGQGPEFLIYFQGTGAADDSGLPNDRFFAVRPEGSVSTLKIQRTERGDSAVYLCASSLNPSGTDTQYFGPGTRLTVL.

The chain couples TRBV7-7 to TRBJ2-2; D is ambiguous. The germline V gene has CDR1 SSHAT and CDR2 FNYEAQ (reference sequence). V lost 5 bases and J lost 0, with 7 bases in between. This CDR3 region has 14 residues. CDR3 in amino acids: CASSPGPNTGELFF. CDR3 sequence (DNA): TGTGCCAGCAGCCCGGGTCCGAACACCGGGGAGCTGTTTTTT.